These T cell receptor beta chains were read from a single sample in a study of T cell repertoires in cytomegalovirus infection. For these receptors, no antigen is known. Each CDR3 protein gets one entry after TCRdb re-called the reads with MiXCR. The sample lists hundreds of thousands of distinct CDR3 sequences, around a third seen once, with 15% to 20% in the top ten. Here the sequenced sample was cultured PBMCs, taken from culture after CMV antigen stimulation. The origin of the receptors is a human donor in good health (CMV status not recorded). Some clones in this sample may be carry-over from other donors' samples. CDR3s include the opening cysteine and the closing phenylalanine or tryptophan. The order of the fields is D gene, J gene, V gene, clone size, CDR3 protein, CDR3 DNA. The D gene is left open where the match is weak. Rows give clone size only sometimes, using once, few, many, or a class for an expanded clone.

-,TRBJ2-4,TRBV6-1,few,CASSERPGRNIQYF,TGTGCCAGCAGTGAAAGGCCAGGTCGGAACATTCAGTACTTC
TRBD2,TRBJ2-3,TRBV20-1,-,CSLAGGPTDTQYF,TGCAGTCTAGCGGGAGGGCCGACAGATACGCAGTATTTT
TRBD1,TRBJ2-1,TRBV29-1,-,CSARTGLQYYNEQFF,TGCAGCGCAAGGACAGGACTCCAATACTACAATGAGCAGTTCTTC
-,TRBJ2-2,TRBV7-2,many,CASSLVGGRTGELFF,TGTGCCAGCAGCTTAGTAGGCGGTCGGACCGGGGAGCTGTTTTTT
TRBD1,TRBJ2-3,TRBV25-1,few,CASGGVTGTTDTQYF,TGTGCCAGCGGCGGCGTGACAGGGACGACAGATACGCAGTATTTT
-,TRBJ2-3,TRBV12-3/TRBV12-4,-,CASSLQISTDTQYF,TGTGCCAGCAGTTTACAGATAAGCACAGATACGCAGTATTTT
-,TRBJ1-5,TRBV7-6,-,CASSLRGGFDQPQHF,TGTGCCAGCAGCTTACGGGGGGGGTTTGATCAGCCCCAGCATTTT
TRBD1,TRBJ2-1,TRBV20-1,-,CSGKGTENYNEQFF,TGCAGTGGTAAAGGGACAGAAAATTACAATGAGCAGTTCTTC
-,TRBJ2-1,TRBV2,few,CASSGGSSSYNEQFF,TGTGCCAGCAGTGGGGGCTCAAGCTCCTACAATGAGCAGTTCTTC
-,TRBJ2-3,TRBV7-8,-,CASRLLGVNLRSSTDTQYF,TGTGCCAGCAGACTTTTGGGAGTCAACTTACGGTCGAGCACAGATACGCAGTATTTT
-,TRBJ1-1,TRBV7-9,few,CASSNSMNTEAFF,TGTGCCAGCAGCAATTCTATGAACACTGAAGCTTTCTTT
-,TRBJ1-1,TRBV27,few,CASSSIGGVEAFF,TGTGCCAGCAGTTCTATAGGGGGGGTTGAAGCTTTCTTT
TRBD1,TRBJ1-5,TRBV4-1,few,CASSQVGTGGRQPQHF,TGCGCCAGCAGCCAAGTAGGGACAGGGGGAAGGCAGCCCCAGCATTTT
-,TRBJ2-5,TRBV7-8,-,CASSSVRSRGVAQETQYF,TGTGCCAGCAGCTCCGTGCGTTCAAGGGGGGTTGCCCAAGAGACCCAGTACTTC
TRBD1,TRBJ2-3,TRBV7-8,many,CASSLAQGESSTDTQYF,TGTGCCAGCAGCTTAGCGCAGGGGGAGTCCTCCACAGATACGCAGTATTTT
-,TRBJ2-1,TRBV6-2/TRBV6-3,-,CASSLLGPRSSYNEQFF,TGTGCCAGCAGTTTATTGGGGCCCAGGAGCTCCTACAATGAGCAGTTCTTC
TRBD2,TRBJ2-7,TRBV20-1,-,CSARDASGTYEQYF,TGCAGTGCTAGAGATGCTAGCGGGACTTACGAGCAGTACTTC
TRBD1,TRBJ2-7,TRBV12-3/TRBV12-4,-,CASSTRRTGGFF,TGTGCCAGCAGTACTAGGCGGACAGGGGGATTTTTC